These 19 T cell receptor beta chains came from one sample sequenced in a study of OX40 agonist ivuxolimab in advanced cancers. The assay was immunoSEQ multiplex PCR, and TCRdb's table has in-frame clones only and misses some. The profile shows some 70,000 clones, 85% to 95% of them singletons. The input for sequencing was CD4+ or CD8+ T cells sorted from blood, taken in a trial of the OX40 agonist ivuxolimab. These receptors were taken from an adult with an advanced solid tumor such as melanoma, head and neck, liver or kidney cancer.

This clone was counted a few times. The V and J genes are TRBV5-4 and TRBJ1-2; D is possibly TRBD1 (5 bases). Trimming took off 3 bases at V and 0 bases at J, with 12 bases between the two ends. Per the germline V gene, CDR1 is SGHNT and CDR2 is YYREEE (reference sequence). The CDR3 has 15 amino acids. CDR3 amino acids: CASSSAGRTNYGYTF. The CDR3 DNA sequence: TGTGCCAGCAGCTCGGCGGGGCGTACTAACTATGGCTACACCTTC.

The chain carries TRBV30 and TRBJ1-3, with unresolved D. The V gene's germline CDR1 is GTSNPN and CDR2 SVGIG (reference sequence). V lost 0 bases to trimming and J lost 7 bases, with 7 bases between them. The CDR3 runs to 12 residues. The CDR3 is CAWSVLKNTIYF. Written as DNA, the CDR3 is TGTGCCTGGAGTGTACTCAAGAACACCATATATTTT.

The rearrangement uses TRBV5-6 and TRBJ1-2; TRBD1 might be the D (5 bases). Germline V gene lookup returns CDR1 SGHDT and CDR2 YYEEEE. The V and J ends lost 0 bases and 0 bases respectively, with 6 bases between them. The CDR3 consists of 14 residues. CDR3 region: CASSLDRTNYGYTF. CDR3 coding DNA: TGTGCCAGCAGCTTGGACAGGACTAACTATGGCTACACCTTC.

V usage is TRBV5-1 and J usage is TRBJ1-3; 10 positions match TRBD1. Trimming took 3 bases from V and 3 from J; bases not matched to a gene: 6. The CDR3 is 16 amino acids. CDR1 and CDR2 (germline): SGHRS, YFSETQ. CDR3 sequence reads: CASSSQTGGFGNTIYF. Here the CDR3 DNA reads TGCGCCAGCAGCTCCCAGACAGGGGGCTTTGGAAACACCATATATTTT.

The V call is TRBV11-1, the J call TRBJ2-3; 13 bases fit TRBD2. Germline assignment: CDR1 SGHAT and CDR2 FQDESV (reference sequence). The CDR3 is 17 residues long. The V gene end was trimmed by 3 bases and the J gene end by 2 bases; junction bases not matched to a gene: 5. The CDR3 loop is CASSFRTSGRLTDTQYF. The CDR3 nucleotides are TGTGCCAGCAGCTTCAGGACTAGCGGGAGACTCACAGATACGCAGTATTTT.

The V and J genes are TRBV15 and TRBJ1-5; the match to TRBD1 covers 7 bases. Germline V lookup: CDR1 LNHNV, CDR2 YYDKDF (reference sequence). V shed 5 bases, J shed 7 bases, and the junction held 8 bases outside the gene matches. The CDR3 consists of 14 residues. CDR3 nucleotides: TGTGCCACCAGCGACAGGGCAGGGAGACAGCCCCAGCATTTT. Its protein product is CATSDRAGRQPQHF.

This clone appeared a few times. The J gene is TRBJ2-7, the V gene TRBV14, with 7 bases lining up with TRBD1. V lost 2 bases to trimming and J lost 0 bases; unmatched junction nucleotides: 4. The germline V gene has CDR1 SGHDN and CDR2 FVKESK. The CDR3 has 15 amino acids. The CDR3 DNA sequence: TGTGCCAGCAGCCAAAGGGACAGCAACTCCTACGAGCAGTACTTC. Protein sequence: CASSQRDSNSYEQYF.

This clone was counted a few times. The junction departs from germline at one end; a sequencing error may be responsible. This rearrangement joins TRBV2 to TRBJ1-1, with D unclear. This CDR3 region has 10 residues. Germline lookup yields CDR1 SNHLY and CDR2 FYNNEI. CDR3 DNA: TGCCCTTCACTCCCCACTGAAGCTTTCTTT. As protein: CPSLPTEAFF.

The chain employs TRBV19 and TRBJ1-1, with D unresolved. With 5 bases removed from V and 1 base from J, the gap between germline ends came to 14 bases. The CDR3 loop spans 15 amino acids. Per the germline V gene, CDR1 is LNHDA and CDR2 is SQIVND (reference sequence). CDR3 protein: CASSYIGRPNTEAFF. The CDR3, as DNA: TGTGCCAGTAGTTACATTGGCAGGCCGAACACTGAAGCTTTCTTT.

The chain employs TRBV4-1 and TRBJ2-5; TRBD2 matches 8 bases. The germline CDR1 and CDR2 sequences are MGHRA and YSYEKL. With 1 base clipped from V and 5 bases from J, the junction kept 6 bases outside the gene matches. The CDR3 extends over 15 amino acids. The CDR3 sequence: CASSQVGTSFETQYF. Here the CDR3 DNA reads TGCGCCAGCAGCCAAGTCGGGACTAGTTTCGAGACCCAGTACTTC.

J is TRBJ2-1 and V is TRBV19; 10 bases line up with TRBD2. Looked up from germline, CDR1 is LNHDA and CDR2 is SQIVND (reference sequence). The junction had 8 bases not matched to a gene; V was cut back by 6 bases and J by 6 bases. The CDR3 extends over 15 amino acids. The CDR3 loop reads CASSQLAGQLNEQFF. The DNA of the CDR3 is TGTGCCAGTAGCCAACTAGCGGGACAACTCAATGAGCAGTTCTTC.

The table lists this clone with a count of one. This rearrangement joins TRBV7-2 to TRBJ1-2; no clear D. This CDR3 has 13 amino acids. Germline assignment: CDR1 SGHTA and CDR2 FQGNSA. Trimming pared 6 bases from V and 2 bases from J, leaving 10 bases between. The CDR3: CASRGEDNYGYTF. DNA for the CDR3: TGTGCCAGCAGGGGAGAGGACAACTATGGCTACACCTTC.

The gene calls are TRBV2 and TRBJ1-2; a weak D match, TRBD1 (6 bases). The V end lost 4 bases, the J end lost 7 bases, and 16 bases lay between the germline ends. CDR3 length equals 14 residues. Per the germline V gene, CDR1 is SNHLY and CDR2 is FYNNEI. The CDR3: CASSVDSEGSGYTF. The CDR3 DNA reads TGTGCCAGCAGTGTGGACAGTGAAGGCTCTGGCTACACCTTC.

The rearrangement joins TRBV30 to TRBJ1-6; TRBD1 might be the D (6 bases). Germline lookup yields CDR1 GTSNPN and CDR2 SVGIG (reference sequence). Trimming pared 2 bases from V and 7 bases from J, leaving 27 bases between. CDR3 length: 19 amino acids. CDR3 in amino acids: CAWSPPGHDPDIPNSPLHF. In nucleotides, the CDR3 is TGTGCCTGGAGTCCTCCGGGACACGACCCAGACATACCCAATTCACCCCTCCACTTT. The variable domain in full, with the rest retrieved from reference TRBV30 and TRBJ1-6, is SQTIHQWPATLVQPVGSPLSLECTVEGTSNPNLYWYRQAAGRGLQLLFYSVGIGQISSEVPQNLSASRPQDRQFILSSKKLLLSDSGFYLCAWSPPGHDPDIPNSPLHFGNGTRLTVT.

This CDR3 reads CASSWGASGEDTQYF. The CDR3 region has the DNA TGTGCCAGCAGTTGGGGGGCTAGCGGGGAAGATACGCAGTATTTT. This sequence joins TRBV6-5 and TRBJ2-3; 9 nucleotides match TRBD2. This CDR3 contains 15 residues. Germline CDR1 reads MNHEY; CDR2 reads SVGAGI. V was clipped by 4 bases and J by 5 bases; unmatched bases: 7.

This clone was seen more than once but under ten times. J is TRBJ1-1 and V is TRBV2; D gene ambiguous. Germline V gives CDR1 SNHLY, CDR2 FYNNEI. V lost 8 bases, J lost 0 bases, and 10 bases lay in between. The CDR3 length is 13 residues. CDR3 loop: CASGQEMNTEAFF. For the CDR3, the DNA is TGTGCCAGCGGGCAGGAGATGAACACTGAAGCTTTCTTT. Combining the CDR3 with reference TRBV2 and TRBJ1-1 gives the whole variable domain EPEVTQTPSHQVTQMGQEVILRCVPISNHLYFYWYRQILGQKVEFLVSFYNNEISEKSEIFDDQFSVERPDGSNFTLKIRSTKLEDSAMYFCASGQEMNTEAFFGQGTRLTVV.

This chain uses TRBV5-1 with TRBJ2-2, with TRBD1 identical over 8 bases. This CDR3 has 16 residues. The V segment lost 0 bases and the J segment 6 bases; nucleotides outside the gene matches: 7. Looked up from germline, CDR1 is SGHRS and CDR2 is YFSETQ. CDR3 coding DNA: TGCGCCAGCAGCTTGGGTTCGACAGGGGTCCCCGGGGAGCTGTTTTTT. As protein: CASSLGSTGVPGELFF.

About this clone: Within the sample, other DNA sequences also encode this same CDR3. The chain carries TRBV6-6 and TRBJ2-7; TRBD2 agrees at 8 bases. The CDR3 sequence is 13 residues long. The germline CDR1 and CDR2 sequences are MNHNY and SVGAGI (reference sequence). After removal of 6 bases from V and 3 bases from J, the junction contained 4 bases not matched to a gene. The CDR3 spells CASSASGSYEQYF. The CDR3 coding sequence is TGTGCCAGCAGCGCGAGCGGGAGCTACGAGCAGTACTTC.

The chain employs TRBV19 and TRBJ1-6, with a tentative D call TRBD1 (5 bases). The V gene's germline CDR1 is LNHDA and CDR2 SQIVND (reference sequence). Trimming removed 3 bases at V and 10 bases at J, with 16 bases between. The CDR3 loop spans 15 amino acids. As DNA, the CDR3 is TGTGCCAGTAGTATGGTGGTAGCGGCAGGGTCACCCCTCCACTTT. Amino acids: CASSMVVAAGSPLHF. The full variable domain, in which reference TRBV19 and TRBJ1-6 provide the parts outside the CDR3, is DGGITQSPKYLFRKEGQNVTLSCEQNLNHDAMYWYRQDPGQGLRLIYYSQIVNDFQKGDIAEGYSVSREKKESFPLTVTSAQKNPTAFYLCASSMVVAAGSPLHFGNGTRLTVT.